One sample yielded the 23 T cell receptor beta chains listed below, sequenced in a study of response to subunit inactivated influenza vaccine. In TCRdb, the RT-PCR reads were re-called with MiXCR into one record per CDR3 protein. The data hold roughly 710,000 distinct CDR3 sequences, with 11% to 15% observed a single time. Here the sequenced sample was PBMCs from blood, taken 14 to 15 days before vaccination. The source of these receptors is a man in his fifties who received an inactivated influenza vaccine.

The chain couples TRBV10-3 to TRBJ1-5, with D possibly TRBD1 on 6 matching bases. The CDR3 contains 14 residues. CDR1 ENHRY and CDR2 SYGVKD come from the germline V gene. V was pared by 3 bases and J by 5 bases, with 11 bases between. In DNA, the CDR3 is TGTGCCATCAGTGAAGGGGGTCGACATCAGCCCCAGCATTTT. Translated, it gives CAISEGGRHQPQHF.

The chain has TRBV5-1 and TRBJ1-1; a weak D match, TRBD1 (5 bases). This CDR3 has 13 residues. The V gene lost 0 bases and the J gene lost 8 bases, with 11 bases spanning the gap. Germline values: CDR1 SGHRS, CDR2 YFSETQ. DNA of the CDR3: TGCGCCAGCAGCTTGGGGGGACGGAAGGAAGCTTTCTTT. Amino acids: CASSLGGRKEAFF.

This clonotype was counted at least ten times. The chain uses TRBV12-3 or TRBV12-4 and TRBJ2-5; weak D call: TRBD1 (5 bases). Between the trimmed V and J ends, which lost 5 bases and 5 bases, there was a span of 15 bases. The CDR3 is 14 residues long. The CDR3 loop is CASSPQAGWETQYF. DNA of the CDR3: TGTGCCAGCAGTCCACAGGCTGGATGGGAGACCCAGTACTTC.

This clonotype was detected ten times or more. The chain links TRBV5-1 to TRBJ1-6; D is ambiguous. CDR3 length: 15 amino acids. Trimming pared 0 bases from V and 6 bases from J, leaving 10 bases between. Per germline, CDR1 SGHRS and CDR2 YFSETQ. CDR3 loop: CASSLVRDSNSPLHF. CDR3 coding DNA: TGCGCCAGCAGCTTGGTAAGGGATTCTAATTCACCCCTCCACTTT.

The V and J genes are TRBV28 and TRBJ1-2; D remains unclear. The CDR3 covers 14 residues. V was shortened by 6 bases and J by 4 bases, with 15 bases between the two germline ends. Looked up from germline, CDR1 is MDHEN and CDR2 is SYDVKM. The CDR3 nucleotides are TGTGCCAGCAGCCGTAATCAAGGGAGCTATGGCTACACCTTC. This encodes CASSRNQGSYGYTF.

This clonotype was counted between two and nine times. The chain carries TRBV4-2 and TRBJ2-2, with 11 bases identical to TRBD2. The V gene's germline CDR1 is LGHNA and CDR2 YNFKEQ. The trim removed 0 bases at V and 3 bases at J, leaving 0 bases unmatched. The CDR3 consists of 16 residues. This CDR3 is CASSQDSGRDTGELFF. CDR3 bases: TGTGCCAGCAGCCAAGATAGCGGGAGGGACACCGGGGAGCTGTTTTTT.

The V call is TRBV4-3, the J call TRBJ2-3; possibly TRBD1 for D (6 bases). Germline-derived CDR1 and CDR2 are LGHNA and YSLEER. The V end lost 3 bases, the J end lost 2 bases, and 12 bases lay between the germline ends. This CDR3 is 15 amino acids long. The CDR3 coding sequence is TGCGCCAGCAGCCAGAGACAGGCGCCCACAGATACGCAGTATTTT. It yields the protein CASSQRQAPTDTQYF.

This chain connects TRBV27 to TRBJ2-5; no firm D call. The CDR3 length is 14 residues. V dropped 2 bases and J dropped 9 bases, with 16 bases sitting between them. Germline lookup yields CDR1 MNHEY and CDR2 SMNVEV (reference sequence). The CDR3 protein is CASSLRHPQRPQYF. In nucleotides, the CDR3 is TGTGCCAGCAGTTTAAGGCACCCCCAAAGGCCCCAGTACTTC.

The chain has TRBV29-1 and TRBJ2-4; D is unresolved. The germline V gene has CDR1 SQVTM and CDR2 ANQGSEA. The CDR3 totals 13 residues. The V and J ends lost 3 bases and 2 bases respectively, with 8 bases between them. DNA of the CDR3: TGCAGCGTTGAGCGCCAGTCCAAAAACATTCAGTACTTC. Protein product: CSVERQSKNIQYF.

This clonotype was seen only a few times. This chain uses TRBV11-2 with TRBJ1-2; 9 bases fit TRBD1. There are 15 residues in the CDR3. The germline gives CDR1 SGHAT, CDR2 FQNNGV. The trim removed 1 base at V and 4 bases at J, leaving 4 bases unmatched. This CDR3 reads CASSLAGTGIYGYTF. CDR3 bases: TGTGCCAGCAGCTTAGCGGGGACAGGGATCTATGGCTACACCTTC.

This clonotype was seen at least ten times. The chain joins TRBV29-1 to TRBJ2-4; tentatively, D is TRBD2 (5 bases). Trimming stripped 4 bases from V and 6 bases from J, with 10 bases between. Germline V CDR1 and CDR2: SQVTM, ANQGSEA. This CDR3 has 12 residues. The CDR3 here is CSVADLANIQYF. CDR3 sequence (DNA): TGCAGCGTTGCGGACTTGGCAAACATTCAGTACTTC.

This clonotype has only one observation. The V gene is TRBV5-4, the J gene TRBJ2-7, with 8 nucleotides matching TRBD1. Trimming cost V 2 bases and J 2 bases; bases outside gene matches: 3. Germline V gene lookup returns CDR1 SGHNT and CDR2 YYREEE (reference sequence). The CDR3 sequence is 14 residues long. CDR3 protein: CASSFKQGAYEQYF. DNA of the CDR3: TGTGCCAGCAGCTTTAAACAGGGGGCCTACGAGCAGTACTTC.

This clonotype was seen many times. The V and J genes are TRBV20-1 and TRBJ2-7, with 10 bases identical to TRBD2. J gave up 6 bases and V 0 bases, and 8 bases lay outside the gene matches. The CDR3 consists of 15 residues. The V gene's germline CDR1 is DFQATT and CDR2 SNEGSKA (reference sequence). The CDR3 loop is CSARDRLAGVGEQYF. DNA for the CDR3: TGCAGTGCTAGAGATCGCCTAGCGGGAGTTGGCGAGCAGTACTTC.

This clonotype was detected ten times or more. The genes are TRBV28 and TRBJ2-7; D is possibly TRBD1 (6 bases). V was pared by 3 bases and J by 6 bases, with 18 bases between. This CDR3 has 15 residues. Germline-derived CDR1 and CDR2 are MDHEN and SYDVKM. CDR3 bases: TGTGCCAGCAGTTTTATTGCACAGGGCTCATCCGAGCAGTACTTC. Encoded protein: CASSFIAQGSSEQYF.

The rearrangement joins TRBV20-1 to TRBJ1-2; D gene unclear. The CDR3 has 13 residues. The V and J ends lost 8 bases and 3 bases respectively, with 16 bases between them. The germline CDR1 and CDR2 sequences are DFQATT and SNEGSKA (reference sequence). Here the CDR3 DNA reads TGCAGTAGTTCGAGGGTGAACCACTATGGCTACACCTTC. This sequence encodes CSSSRVNHYGYTF.

The table lists this clonotype with a few counts. The chain combines TRBV3-1 with TRBJ1-6, with 7 bases matching TRBD1. Losses at the gene ends were 4 bases for V and 5 bases for J; bases not matched to a gene: 5. This CDR3 has 15 residues. CDR1 and CDR2 (germline): LGHDT, YNNKEL (reference sequence). The chain's CDR3 is CASSPTGTDNSPLHF. CDR3 bases: TGTGCCAGCAGCCCGACAGGGACAGATAATTCACCCCTCCACTTT.

The J gene is TRBJ2-7, the V gene TRBV7-2, with D perhaps matching TRBD2 (6 bases). Trimming pared 4 bases from V and 7 bases from J, leaving 14 bases between. This CDR3 comprises 13 residues. In germline, CDR1 is SGHTA, CDR2 FQGNSA. The CDR3 loop reads CASSSGLTGEQYF. The CDR3 DNA reads TGTGCCAGCAGCTCGGGACTGACTGGGGAGCAGTACTTC.

The chain combines TRBV12-3 or TRBV12-4 with TRBJ2-1; 12 nucleotides align to TRBD2. The junction had 12 bases not matched to a gene; V was cut back by 5 bases and J by 10 bases. The CDR3 sequence is 16 residues long. The CDR3 region has the DNA TGTGCCAGCAGTCTGGATTCTGGACTAGCGGGATCAGAGCAGTTCTTC. Translation gives CASSLDSGLAGSEQFF.

The genes are TRBV20-1 and TRBJ2-3, with TRBD1 identical over 8 bases. The CDR3 contains 15 residues. J lost 3 bases, V lost 0 bases, and 5 bases had no gene match. Per germline, CDR1 DFQATT and CDR2 SNEGSKA (reference sequence). CDR3 DNA sequence: TGCAGTGCTAGAGACAGGGGGCTCGGAACAGATACGCAGTATTTT. Residues: CSARDRGLGTDTQYF.

This chain joins TRBV20-1 and TRBJ2-5; a weak D match, TRBD1 (5 bases). This CDR3 has 12 amino acids. Germline V gene data show CDR1 as DFQATT and CDR2 as SNEGSKA (reference sequence). Trimming left V 6 bases short and J 3 bases short, with 11 bases between. The CDR3 DNA reads as TGCAGTGCATACGGACAAGAAGAGACCCAGTACTTC. It translates to CSAYGQEETQYF.

This chain joins TRBV7-2 and TRBJ2-7, with D tentatively TRBD1 (6 bases). CDR1 is SGHTA and CDR2 is FQGNSA in the germline V gene. This CDR3 spans 15 amino acids. V was pared by 2 bases and J by 4 bases, with 15 bases between. CDR3 sequence reads: CASSLYGQGRYEQYF. In DNA, the CDR3 is TGTGCCAGCAGCTTATACGGGCAGGGGCGTTACGAGCAGTACTTC.

This clonotype came up once. V gene TRBV25-1 combines with J gene TRBJ2-3, with 7 positions matching TRBD1. Germline CDR1 is MGHDK and CDR2 is SYGVNS. Trimming at V came to 5 bases and at J to 3 bases, leaving 5 bases not matched to a gene. The CDR3 has 14 amino acids. The CDR3 DNA reads as TGTGCCAGCAGTAAAGGGACAGTGACAGATACGCAGTATTTT. Translated, it gives CASSKGTVTDTQYF.

On this clonotype itself: The conserved closing phenylalanine or tryptophan is absent in this CDR3, likely reflecting a read error. V usage is TRBV2 and J usage is TRBJ2-3; D not resolved. Germline-derived CDR1 and CDR2 are SNHLY and FYNNEI. The CDR3 is 15 amino acids. V lost 4 bases, J lost 1 base, and 12 bases lay in between. The CDR3 loop is CASSVSPRGTDTQYL. The DNA for the CDR3 is TGTGCCAGCAGTGTATCCCCTAGGGGCACAGATACGCAGTATTTA.